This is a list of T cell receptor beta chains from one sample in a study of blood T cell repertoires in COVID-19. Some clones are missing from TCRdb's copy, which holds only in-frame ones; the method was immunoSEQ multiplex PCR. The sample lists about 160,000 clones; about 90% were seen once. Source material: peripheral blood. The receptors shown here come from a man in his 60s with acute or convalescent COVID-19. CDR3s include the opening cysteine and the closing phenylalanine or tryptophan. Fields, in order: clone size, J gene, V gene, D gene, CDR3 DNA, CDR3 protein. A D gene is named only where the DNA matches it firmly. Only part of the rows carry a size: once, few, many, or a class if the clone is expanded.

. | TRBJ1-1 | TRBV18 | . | TGTGCCAGCTCACCGCGACAGAACACTGAAGCTTTCTTT | CASSPRQNTEAFF
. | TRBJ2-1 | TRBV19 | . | TGTGCCAGTAGTACCGGGGGGCGTGAGCAGTTCTTC | CASSTGGREQFF
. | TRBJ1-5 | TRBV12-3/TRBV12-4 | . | TGTGCCAGCACCAACCTACGGGGGCCCCAGCATTTT | CASTNLRGPQHF
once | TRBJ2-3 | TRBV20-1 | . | TGCAGTGGGGGGGTAGCAGATACGCAGTATTTT | CSGGVADTQYF
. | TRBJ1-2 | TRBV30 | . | TGTGCCTGGAGACCCGGGTCCCAATCTCATGGCTACACCTTC | CAWRPGSQSHGYTF
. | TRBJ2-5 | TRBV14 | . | TGTGCCAGCAGCCAAGATTTGGGGGCGCGGGAGACCCAGTACTTC | CASSQDLGARETQYF
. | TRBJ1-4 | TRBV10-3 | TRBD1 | TGTGCCATCAGGGGTGGACAGGGCCCCAATGAAAAACTGTTTTTT | CAIRGGQGPNEKLFF
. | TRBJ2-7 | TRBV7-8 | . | TGTGCCAGCAGCCGTACTAGCATCCACGAGCAGTACTTC | CASSRTSIHEQYF
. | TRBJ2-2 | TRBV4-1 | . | TGCGCCAGCAGCCAAGGATTGGGGGCGGGCGGGGAGCTGTTTTTT | CASSQGLGAGGELFF
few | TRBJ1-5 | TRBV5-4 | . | TGTGCCAGCAGCTTGGGAGGGGGAACTAGCAATCAGCCCCAGCATTTT | CASSLGGGTSNQPQHF
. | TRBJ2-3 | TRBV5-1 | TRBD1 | TGCGCCAGCAGCTTGATCGCCGGGACAGGGGGAGATACGCAGTATTTT | CASSLIAGTGGDTQYF